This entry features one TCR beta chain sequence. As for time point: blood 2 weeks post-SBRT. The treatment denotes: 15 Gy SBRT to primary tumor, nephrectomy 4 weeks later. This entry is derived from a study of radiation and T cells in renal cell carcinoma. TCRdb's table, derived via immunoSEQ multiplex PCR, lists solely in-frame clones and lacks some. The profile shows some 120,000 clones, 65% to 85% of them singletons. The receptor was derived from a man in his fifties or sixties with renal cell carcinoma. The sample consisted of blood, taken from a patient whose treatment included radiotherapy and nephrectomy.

CDR3 sequence (DNA): TGTGCCAGCAGCTCGCGGGGGGGGCCTCAAGAAGAGACCCAGTACTTC. Encoded protein: CASSSRGGPQEETQYF. V and J are TRBV5-4 and TRBJ2-5, with 9 bases matching TRBD2. The CDR3 consists of 16 residues. Per germline, CDR1 SGHNT and CDR2 YYREEE (reference sequence). After removal of 3 bases from V and 3 bases from J, the junction contained 9 bases not matched to a gene.